This T cell receptor (beta chain) was found in a study of CD8+ T cells in alopecia areata. This clone was observed a handful of times. The germline V gene has CDR1 MNHNS and CDR2 SASEGT. The length of the CDR3 is 17 residues. Trimming cost V 3 bases and J 3 bases, with 19 bases left between them. Sequencing templates came from extracted RNA that was reverse transcribed into cDNA. TCRdb's copy holds only in-frame clones and misses some; the assay was immunoSEQ multiplex PCR. The data contain 130,000 to 150,000 clones, 51% of them seen just once; the ten biggest clones take up about 1%. The sample was CD4+ T cells sorted from blood, taken at week 0. The chain joins TRBV6-1 to TRBJ2-3; TRBD2 is a possible D gene (6 bases). The clonotype originates from a human donor with alopecia areata. This CDR3 reads CASSEAVRGIGTDTQYF. The CDR3 nucleotides read TGTGCCAGCAGTGAGGCGGTTCGGGGGATCGGGACAGATACGCAGTATTTT.